This TCR beta chain derives from a study of T-cell memory formation after mild COVID-19. Germline-derived CDR1 and CDR2 are DFQATT and SNEGSKA (reference sequence). This CDR3 has 15 amino acids. The V gene lost 1 base and the J gene lost 3 bases, with 13 bases spanning the gap. TCRdb used MiXCR to reprocess the 5' RACE reads, holding one entry per CDR3 protein. The repertoire holds 100,000 to 150,000 distinct CDR3 sequences, with approximately 6.2% as singletons. This clonotype was seen many times. Its antigen is unidentified. Study observations and caveats: Whereas later expanders leaned CD4+, clones contracting day 15 to 85 showed a balanced CD4/CD8 makeup. Nothing showed for sure that second-wave clones peaking on day 37 were SARS-CoV-2 specific. Contracting CD8+ clones were enriched in EMRA, CD4+ mainly in CM and EM.

The sequence derives from an adult woman who had mild COVID-19 (a few samples of this study predate the infection). Cell type and time point are not known. The chain links TRBV20-1 to TRBJ1-5; maybe TRBD1 (5 bases). Sequencing input: PBMCs or a T cell subset sorted from them (not recorded which). CDR3 in DNA: TGCAGTGCTAGAGTTGGGGGTATTGACAATCAGCCCCAGCATTTT. It is translated as CSARVGGIDNQPQHF.